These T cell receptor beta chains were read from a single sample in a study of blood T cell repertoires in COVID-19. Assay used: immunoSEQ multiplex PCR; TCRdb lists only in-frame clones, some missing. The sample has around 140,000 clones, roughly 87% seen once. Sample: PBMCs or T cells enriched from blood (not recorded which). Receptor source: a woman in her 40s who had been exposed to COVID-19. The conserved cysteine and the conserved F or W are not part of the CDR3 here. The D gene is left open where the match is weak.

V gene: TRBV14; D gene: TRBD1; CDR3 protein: ASSFSDRVYGYT
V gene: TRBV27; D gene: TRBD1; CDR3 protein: ASRRDRDQPQH
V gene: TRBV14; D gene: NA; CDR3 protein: ASSQVSTWRLYNEQF
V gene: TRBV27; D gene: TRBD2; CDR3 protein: ASSPLKRTSAYEQY
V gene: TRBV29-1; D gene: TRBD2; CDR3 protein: SVETASGRSNTGELF
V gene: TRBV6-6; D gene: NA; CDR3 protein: ASSYSASSGELF
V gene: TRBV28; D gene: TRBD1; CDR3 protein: ASSLLKGGLDNQPQH
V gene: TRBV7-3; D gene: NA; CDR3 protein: ASSLQGDYGYT
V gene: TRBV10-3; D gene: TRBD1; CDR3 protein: AISVGGQGAPNYGYT
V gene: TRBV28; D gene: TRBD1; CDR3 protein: ASSTGTGDSLSNQPQH
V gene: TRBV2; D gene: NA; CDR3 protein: ASMPPGYNQPQH
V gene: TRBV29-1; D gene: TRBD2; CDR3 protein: SVGITSGGSRNEQF
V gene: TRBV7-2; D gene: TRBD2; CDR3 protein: ASSLGGRYQETQY
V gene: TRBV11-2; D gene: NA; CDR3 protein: ASSHTGHNNEQF
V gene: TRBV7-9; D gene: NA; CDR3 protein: ASSLRVEQF
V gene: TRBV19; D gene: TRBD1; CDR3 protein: ASSAGTGSTGELF
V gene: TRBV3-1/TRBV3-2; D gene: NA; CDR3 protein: ASSAWDNPNTEAF
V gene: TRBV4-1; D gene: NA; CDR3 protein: ASSPWGLTNDEQY
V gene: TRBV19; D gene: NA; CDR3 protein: ASSVRSSNEQF
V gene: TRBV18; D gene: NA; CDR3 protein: ASSPPAGRSGNTIY
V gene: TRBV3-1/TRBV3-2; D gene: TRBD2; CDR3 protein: ASSQGLAHAYNEQF
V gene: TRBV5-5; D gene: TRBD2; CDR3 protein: ASSPLTGGEY
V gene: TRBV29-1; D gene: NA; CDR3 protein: SVEIGRNEQF
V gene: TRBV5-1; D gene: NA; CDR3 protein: ASSLGGGSYEQY
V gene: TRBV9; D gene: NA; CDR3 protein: ASSVGKGSNPYEQY
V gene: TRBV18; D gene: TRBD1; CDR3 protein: ASSPGTGEETQY